The rows below give T cell receptor beta chains drawn from one sample of a study of shared clonotypes between healthy human individuals. Repertoires were generated with immunoSEQ multiplex PCR, while TCRdb's copy carries only in-frame clones and drops some. The data hold over 2 million clones, with around 90% observed a single time. The specimen sequenced was naive CD4+ T cells from PBMCs. These receptors were collected from a man between 18 and 29 years old in good health. Some clones in this sample may be carry-over from other donors' samples. Each CDR3 is given with its conserved first and last residue.

v_gene	j_gene	CDR3aa
TRBV2	TRBJ2-3	CATTSESTDTQYF
TRBV27	TRBJ2-1	CASSLSFLAGYNEQFF
TRBV2	TRBJ2-4	CASSDRVNIQYF
TRBV6-1	TRBJ1-2	CASSEASGGYSYGYTF
TRBV5-4	TRBJ2-3	CASIPGPRISDTQYF
TRBV28	TRBJ2-3	CASSLLSGAVWDTQYF
TRBV11-2	TRBJ1-2	CASSSLTKSLDGYTF
TRBV19	TRBJ2-7	CASSLTGEAYEQYF
TRBV7-3	TRBJ2-3	CASSQDWADTQYF
TRBV5-1	TRBJ2-5	CASSRDRGLETQYF
TRBV11-1	TRBJ2-3	CASSLSPGLSTDTQYF
TRBV27	TRBJ2-3	CASRKTGGNTDTQYF
TRBV19	TRBJ2-7	CASSIYAGGPYEQYF
TRBV25-1	TRBJ1-1	CASSESGYRGPGTEAFF
TRBV27	TRBJ2-7	CASSLGIGDPPYEQYF
TRBV7-9	TRBJ2-5	CASSLGVGETQYF
TRBV28	TRBJ1-1	CASSLLGQKAFF
TRBV5-1	TRBJ2-5	CASSLVGREGRETQYF
TRBV5-1	TRBJ1-2	CASSLGLGAKGYTF
TRBV9	TRBJ1-1	CASTTTGSNTEAFF
TRBV6-6	TRBJ2-3	CASSYQGSTDTQYF
TRBV5-1	TRBJ2-1	CASSETVTVVGNEQFF
TRBV7-3	TRBJ2-1	CASSPGLAGTDEQFF
TRBV2	TRBJ2-5	CASLEETQYF
TRBV7-9	TRBJ2-6	CASSPRSSGANVLTF
TRBV7-2	TRBJ1-3	CASSGLGSADTIYF
TRBV6-5	TRBJ1-1	CASSYSGGFRGAFF
TRBV19	TRBJ1-1	CASSTGRWNTEAFF
TRBV5-1	TRBJ2-2	CASSLGLLSGELFF
TRBV7-2	TRBJ2-7	CASSDFPGEQYF
TRBV29-1	TRBJ2-1	CSVEKLAGGDEQFF
TRBV7-3	TRBJ1-1	CASSWTTGTEAFF
TRBV5-4	TRBJ1-4	CASSLDQGRMLVLFF
TRBV9	TRBJ1-4	CASSSWTGENEKLFF
TRBV18	TRBJ2-7	CASSAIQVSSYEQYF
TRBV7-2	TRBJ2-2	CASSLARASGELFF
TRBV5-3	TRBJ2-1	CARSFPLGAMGNNEQFF
TRBV27	TRBJ1-1	CASSLGANTEAFF
TRBV11-2	TRBJ1-1	CASSFAGGSAEAFF
TRBV7-9	TRBJ1-3	CASSLEATTGNTIYF
TRBV10-3	TRBJ2-1	CAISESAYNEQFF
TRBV19	TRBJ2-1	CASTPRGGSSYNEQFF
TRBV5-6	TRBJ2-7	CASSLSPYEQYF
TRBV19	TRBJ1-5	CASSTRGPTNQPQHF
TRBV27	TRBJ1-1	CASSLPGDTEAFF